This T cell receptor beta chain was profiled in a study of spatial heterogeneity in lung cancer. Unique molecular identifiers tagged every individual TCR cDNA molecule. TCRdb re-derived calls from the 5' RACE reads in MiXCR, one entry per CDR3 protein. The table lists tens of thousands of distinct CDR3 sequences, around 7% of them singletons. This clonotype was seen a few times. The time point here: sample taken at primary tumor resection. The input material, whole RNA from tumor, nontumor lung or frozen PBMC, was sequenced unsorted. This clonotype was obtained from a female donor with early-stage non-small cell lung cancer. The source was PBMCs, collected at surgery.

As DNA, the CDR3 is TGCAGTGCTAGAGACCCCATAGCGGGGGTGATCTACAATGAGCAGTTCTTC. It translates to CSARDPIAGVIYNEQFF. V and J are TRBV20-1 and TRBJ2-1; 9 bases line up with TRBD2. V was clipped by 0 bases and J by 3 bases; unmatched bases: 9. This CDR3 comprises 17 residues. Germline V gene lookup returns CDR1 DFQATT and CDR2 SNEGSKA (reference sequence).